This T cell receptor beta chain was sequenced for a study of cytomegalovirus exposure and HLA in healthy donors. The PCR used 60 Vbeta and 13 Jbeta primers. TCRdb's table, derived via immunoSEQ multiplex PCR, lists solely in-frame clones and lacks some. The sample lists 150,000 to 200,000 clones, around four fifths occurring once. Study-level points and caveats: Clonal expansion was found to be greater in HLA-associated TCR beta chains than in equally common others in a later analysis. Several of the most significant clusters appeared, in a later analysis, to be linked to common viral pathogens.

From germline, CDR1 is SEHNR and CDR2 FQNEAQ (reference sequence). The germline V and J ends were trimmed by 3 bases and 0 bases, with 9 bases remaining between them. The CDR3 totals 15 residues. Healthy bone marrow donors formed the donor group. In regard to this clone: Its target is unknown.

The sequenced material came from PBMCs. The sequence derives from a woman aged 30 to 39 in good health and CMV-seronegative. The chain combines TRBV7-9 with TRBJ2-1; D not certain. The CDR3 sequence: CASSLPGSSYNEQFF. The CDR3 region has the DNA TGTGCCAGCAGCTTGCCAGGTAGCTCCTACAATGAGCAGTTCTTC.